This TCR beta chain was recorded in a study of blood T cell repertoires in COVID-19. In the authors' methods: Scientists estimated how many nucleated cells there were by amplifying reference gene primers. This table comes from immunoSEQ multiplex PCR, and its TCRdb copy is limited to in-frame clones, with some not included. V and J calls plus clone size are reproduced from that table; the DNA served to infer D and trimming. The sample consists of 400,000 to 550,000 clones, about 89% of them appearing once. The clonotype comes from a woman aged 25 to 39 with acute or convalescent COVID-19. The specimen sequenced was peripheral blood.

The CDR3 loop is CASSFGLGGVYNEQFF. In DNA form, the CDR3 reads TGTGCCAGCAGCTTTGGGCTCGGGGGGGTCTACAATGAGCAGTTCTTC. The chain links TRBV7-9 to TRBJ2-1; 8 bases fit TRBD2. This CDR3 comprises 16 residues. Looked up from germline, CDR1 is SEHNR and CDR2 is FQNEAQ (reference sequence). With V trimmed by 3 bases and J by 3 bases, 7 bases remained unmatched.